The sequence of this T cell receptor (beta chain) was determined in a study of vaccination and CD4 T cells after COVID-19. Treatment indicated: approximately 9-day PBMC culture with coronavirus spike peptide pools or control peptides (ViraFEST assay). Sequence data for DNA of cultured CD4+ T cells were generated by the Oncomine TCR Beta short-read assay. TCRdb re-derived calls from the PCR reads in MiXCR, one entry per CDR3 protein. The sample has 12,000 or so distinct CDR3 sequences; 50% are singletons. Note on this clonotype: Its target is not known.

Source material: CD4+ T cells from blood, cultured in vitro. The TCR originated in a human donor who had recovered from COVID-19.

The CDR3 sequence: CASSRNRLGGSGEQFF. In nucleotides, the CDR3 is TGTGCCAGCAGCCGAAACAGACTCGGAGGATCGGGTGAGCAGTTCTTC. The V and J genes are TRBV7-2 and TRBJ2-1; possibly TRBD2 for D (5 bases). CDR3 length: 16 amino acids. Trimming removed 5 bases at V and 9 bases at J, with 23 bases between. Germline V gene data show CDR1 as SGHTA and CDR2 as FQGNSA.